The clone carrying this TCR beta chain appeared once. The data are from a study of T cell responses to AZD1222 COVID-19 vaccine. Only in-frame clones appear in the TCRdb table, and some are missing; sequencing was by immunoSEQ multiplex PCR. The profile covers about 100,000 clones, with 90% appearing a single time and 1% to 1.5% taken by the ten largest. CDR3 length: 14 amino acids. Germline values: CDR1 LNHDA, CDR2 SQIVND (reference sequence). Trimming removed 5 bases at V and 3 bases at J, with 13 bases between. Sequenced material: peripheral blood, taken on day 0 of AZD1222 vaccination. V usage is TRBV19 and J usage is TRBJ1-2; the D is unclear. The receptor comes from an adult in good health. CDR3: CASSPPRYDYGYTF. CDR3 DNA: TGTGCCAGTAGTCCGCCCAGGTACGACTATGGCTACACCTTC.